The 21 T cell receptor beta chains below were found in one sample sequenced in a study of human T cells and chemical hapten exposure (dated by TCRdb to the early 2020s). The time point label corresponds to: healthy volunteer bleed at 2 weeks. Total RNA was extracted from unfractionated whole blood collected in Tempus Blood RNA tubes. Library preparation used RACE. TCRdb records NextSeq 500 as the sequencer. Clones were called with MiXCR by TCRdb after fastp trimmed the public reads at Q25, and only in-frame beta chains were retained. Merged by CDR3 protein, the rows form single entries marked with the most common genes and DNA. The table for this sample lists about 93,000 distinct CDR3 sequences; about 8.7% of them were counted only once. 2.5% to 3.5% of the sample lies in the top ten. Sequenced material: whole blood. These TCRs come from a female donor in good health. Some clones in this sample may be carry-over from other donors' samples.

The rearrangement uses TRBV2 and TRBJ1-5, with D possibly TRBD1 on 6 matching bases. The ends were cut back, 6 bases at V and 3 bases at J, with 9 bases in the middle. Germline V CDR1 and CDR2: SNHLY, FYNNEI. This CDR3 is 13 amino acids long. CDR3 bases: TGTGCCAGCAGAGGGGACAACAATCAGCCCCAGCATTTT. Protein sequence: CASRGDNNQPQHF. The complete variable domain, with remaining parts taken from reference TRBV2 and TRBJ1-5, reads EPEVTQTPSHQVTQMGQEVILRCVPISNHLYFYWYRQILGQKVEFLVSFYNNEISEKSEIFDDQFSVERPDGSNFTLKIRSTKLEDSAMYFCASRGDNNQPQHFGDGTRLSIL.

The chain uses TRBV7-9 and TRBJ2-1, with D hard to call. CDR3 size: 17 residues. Deletions cut 6 bases from V and 9 bases from J, with 27 bases between. CDR1 SEHNR and CDR2 FQNEAQ come from the germline V gene (reference sequence). CDR3 DNA: TGTGCCAGCAGTACGGCCCGGGCCCCTCCGGTAGTGCGTGAGCAGTTCTTC. Its protein product is CASSTARAPPVVREQFF.

This clonotype was seen more than once but under ten times. V gene TRBV3-1 combines with J gene TRBJ1-1; D possibly corresponds to TRBD1 (5 bases). V was trimmed by 1 base and J by 6 bases, leaving 15 bases between them. Looked up from germline, CDR1 is LGHDT and CDR2 is YNNKEL (reference sequence). The CDR3 runs to 15 residues. As DNA, the CDR3 is TGTGCCAGCAGCCAAGCCTTCCAGGGATTACCTGAAGCTTTCTTT. It translates to CASSQAFQGLPEAFF.

The chain joins TRBV6-5 to TRBJ1-1; D is perhaps TRBD1 (5 bases). This CDR3 is 13 amino acids long. V was pared by 10 bases and J by 3 bases, with 15 bases between. Germline V CDR1 and CDR2: MNHEY, SVGAGI. The CDR3 DNA follows: TGTGCCACCCTCCGACCGGGGGACACTGAAGCTTTCTTT. Amino acid sequence: CATLRPGDTEAFF.

This clonotype has ten or more counts. The chain is built from TRBV28 and TRBJ1-2; D gene ambiguous. Trimming removed 3 bases from V and 3 bases from J, with 5 bases in between. CDR1 MDHEN and CDR2 SYDVKM come from the germline V gene. The CDR3 is 12 amino acids. Here the CDR3 DNA reads TGTGCCAGCAGTTTTACCGACTATGGCTACACCTTC. Residues: CASSFTDYGYTF.

This clonotype was counted a few times. The V and J genes are TRBV7-9 and TRBJ2-3, with D unclear. Germline assignment: CDR1 SEHNR and CDR2 FQNEAQ (reference sequence). V lost 10 bases, J lost 7 bases, and 24 bases lay in between. The length of the CDR3 is 15 residues. CDR3 in amino acids: CATLPLAGPTYTQYF. CDR3 DNA: TGTGCCACCCTCCCCCTTGCAGGACCCACTTATACGCAGTATTTT.

Ten or more counts support this clonotype. This rearrangement joins TRBV7-9 to TRBJ1-1; weak D call: TRBD1 (5 bases). Trimming removed 1 base at V and 4 bases at J, with 13 bases between. CDR1 and CDR2 from the germline V gene are SEHNR and FQNEAQ (reference sequence). The length of the CDR3 is 15 residues. The chain's CDR3 is CASSLDSGGFTEAFF. CDR3 DNA: TGTGCCAGCAGCTTAGATTCTGGGGGATTCACTGAAGCTTTCTTT.

This clonotype occurred a few times. This chain connects TRBV7-2 to TRBJ2-7; tentatively, D is TRBD2 (5 bases). V was shortened by 7 bases and J by 0 bases, with 7 bases between the two germline ends. The CDR3 consists of 12 residues. Germline assignment: CDR1 SGHTA and CDR2 FQGNSA. CDR3 sequence reads: CASTRVSYEQYF. Here the CDR3 DNA reads TGTGCCAGCACGAGGGTCTCCTACGAGCAGTACTTC. Together with reference TRBV7-2 and TRBJ2-7, the CDR3 gives the full variable domain: GAGVSQSPSNKVTEKGKDVELRCDPISGHTALYWYRQSLGQGLEFLIYFQGNSAPDKSGLPSDRFSAERTGGSVSTLTIQRTQQEDSAVYLCASTRVSYEQYFGPGTRLTVT.

This clonotype has a handful of counts. This rearrangement joins TRBV3-1 to TRBJ2-7; D perhaps matches TRBD2 (6 bases). The V end was cut by 6 bases, the J end by 0 bases, with 18 bases between. The germline V gene has CDR1 LGHDT and CDR2 YNNKEL (reference sequence). The CDR3 consists of 16 residues. As DNA, the CDR3 is TGTGCCAGCAGGGGATCGCCGACTAGTTTCTCCTACGAGCAGTACTTC. Protein sequence: CASRGSPTSFSYEQYF.

The V gene is TRBV7-2, the J gene TRBJ1-1; TRBD1 agrees at 7 bases. From germline, CDR1 is SGHTA and CDR2 FQGNSA. V shed 0 bases, J shed 4 bases, and the junction held 5 bases outside the gene matches. This CDR3 contains 15 residues. The CDR3 loop reads CASSLAGRGSTEAFF. CDR3 sequence (DNA): TGTGCCAGCAGCTTAGCGGGCAGGGGGAGCACTGAAGCTTTCTTT. Full variable domain (outside the CDR3, taken from reference TRBV7-2 and TRBJ1-1): GAGVSQSPSNKVTEKGKDVELRCDPISGHTALYWYRQSLGQGLEFLIYFQGNSAPDKSGLPSDRFSAERTGGSVSTLTIQRTQQEDSAVYLCASSLAGRGSTEAFFGQGTRLTVV.

The gene calls are TRBV7-2 and TRBJ2-4; TRBD2 aligns across 8 bases. The CDR3 is 16 residues long. With 5 bases clipped from V and 3 bases from J, the junction kept 9 bases outside the gene matches. The germline V gene encodes CDR1 SGHTA and CDR2 FQGNSA. DNA for the CDR3: TGTGCCAGCAGCCAAACTAGCGGAAGGGGCAAAAACATTCAGTACTTC. Its protein is CASSQTSGRGKNIQYF.

This clonotype has just one count. The V and J genes are TRBV2 and TRBJ1-2; 8 bases match TRBD1. The junction had 10 bases not matched to a gene; V was cut back by 2 bases and J by 8 bases. The CDR3 is made up of 15 amino acids. Germline V lookup: CDR1 SNHLY, CDR2 FYNNEI. This CDR3 is CASSESWAGGNGYTF. In nucleotides, the CDR3 is TGTGCCAGCAGTGAATCGTGGGCAGGGGGCAACGGCTACACCTTC.

In its sample, this clonotype was seen many times. The rearrangement uses TRBV10-3 and TRBJ2-1; 12 bases line up with TRBD2. Germline-derived CDR1 and CDR2 are ENHRY and SYGVKD. The CDR3 has 14 amino acids. J lost 9 bases, V lost 5 bases, and 5 bases had no gene match. This chain's CDR3 is CAISPTSGRFEQFF. CDR3 in DNA: TGTGCCATCAGTCCGACTAGCGGGAGATTTGAGCAGTTCTTC.

This clonotype was recorded many times. The chain has TRBV10-3 and TRBJ2-1; TRBD2 agrees at 13 bases. V gave up 8 bases and J gave up 8 bases; unmatched junction bases: 3. This CDR3 has 13 residues. The germline gives CDR1 ENHRY, CDR2 SYGVKD. The CDR3 nucleotides read TGTGCCATCGGGACTAGCGGGAACTATGAGCAGTTCTTC. It translates to CAIGTSGNYEQFF.

This chain uses TRBV4-3 with TRBJ1-2; a weak D match, TRBD1 (5 bases). V was pared by 1 base and J by 7 bases, with 13 bases between. The germline CDR1 and CDR2 sequences are LGHNA and YSLEER. This CDR3 spans 14 amino acids. In DNA form, the CDR3 reads TGCGCCAGCAGCCAAGTATTCCAGGGTAGTGGCTACACCTTC. Translated, it gives CASSQVFQGSGYTF.

This clonotype has just a few counts. V usage is TRBV6-2 or TRBV6-3 and J usage is TRBJ2-2; D is undetermined. Germline V gene data show CDR1 as MNHEY and CDR2 as SVGEGT. The CDR3 runs 12 residues. Trimming stripped 6 bases from V and 6 bases from J, with 8 bases between. CDR3 sequence reads: CASRPASGELFF. DNA of the CDR3: TGTGCCAGCAGGCCCGCCTCCGGGGAGCTGTTTTTT.

This clonotype has only a few counts. The V gene is TRBV7-8, the J gene TRBJ2-1, with no clear D. Per the germline V gene, CDR1 is SGHVS and CDR2 is FQNEAQ. The CDR3 length is 15 residues. With 1 base removed from V and 2 bases from J, the gap between germline ends came to 9 bases. This CDR3 reads CASSLVRSAYNEQFF. In nucleotides, the CDR3 is TGTGCCAGCAGCTTAGTGAGGAGTGCCTACAATGAGCAGTTCTTC.

There are a few counts of this clonotype. This chain connects TRBV28 to TRBJ1-4, with TRBD1 identical over 8 bases. Germline V gene sequence: CDR1 MDHEN, CDR2 SYDVKM. This CDR3 comprises 14 residues. J lost 8 bases, V lost 4 bases, and 6 bases had no gene match. CDR3 protein: CASSSGTGEEKLFF. The CDR3 nucleotides read TGTGCCAGCAGTTCAGGGACAGGAGAAGAAAAACTGTTTTTT.

CDR3 bases: TGCGCCAGCAGCTCCAGGGGGGACGCCCTTGGGGAGCAGTACTTC. It codes for CASSSRGDALGEQYF. The rearrangement joins TRBV5-1 to TRBJ2-7; a weak D match, TRBD1 (7 bases). Trimming removed 3 bases at V and 7 bases at J, with 20 bases between. The germline gives CDR1 SGHRS, CDR2 YFSETQ. There are 15 residues in the CDR3.

This sequence joins TRBV28 and TRBJ2-7; the D gene is possibly TRBD2 (5 bases). The V gene lost 10 bases and the J gene lost 1 base, with 11 bases spanning the gap. The germline V gene encodes CDR1 MDHEN and CDR2 SYDVKM. CDR3 length: 12 amino acids. CDR3 residues: CATAPGSYEQYF. DNA of the CDR3: TGTGCCACCGCTCCGGGGTCCTACGAGCAGTACTTC.

For this clonotype: Mismatch with germline at one junction end may stem from a read error. V and J are TRBV24-1 and TRBJ2-6, with 8 positions matching TRBD1. The CDR3 is 16 amino acids. Germline CDR1 KGHDR, CDR2 SFDVKD. The CDR3 DNA reads as TGTGCCACCAGTGATAGACAGGGGTCTGGGACCAACGTCCTGACTTTC. This gives the protein CATSDRQGSGTNVLTF.